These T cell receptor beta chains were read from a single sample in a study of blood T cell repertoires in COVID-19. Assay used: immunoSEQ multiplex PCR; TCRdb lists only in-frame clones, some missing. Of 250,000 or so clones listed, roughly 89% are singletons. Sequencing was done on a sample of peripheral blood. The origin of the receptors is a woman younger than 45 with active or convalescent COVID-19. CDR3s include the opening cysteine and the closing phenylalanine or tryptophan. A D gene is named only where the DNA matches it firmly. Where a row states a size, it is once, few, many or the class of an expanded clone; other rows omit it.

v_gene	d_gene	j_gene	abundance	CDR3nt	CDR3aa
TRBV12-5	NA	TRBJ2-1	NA	TGTGCTAGTGGTTTGCCGACCGGGGAGCAGTTCTTC	CASGLPTGEQFF
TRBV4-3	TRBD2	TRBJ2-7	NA	TGCGCCAGCAGCCAGGGTCGGGGGGGGTACGAGCAGTACTTC	CASSQGRGGYEQYF
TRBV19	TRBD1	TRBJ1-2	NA	TGTGCCAGTACCCCCGCCGACAGGGAAAACTATGGCTACACCTTC	CASTPADRENYGYTF
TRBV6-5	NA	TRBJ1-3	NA	TGTGCCCCCGGGGGAACTTGGAACACCATATATTTT	CAPGGTWNTIYF
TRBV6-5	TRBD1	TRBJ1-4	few	TGTGCCAGCAGCCAGGACAGGATTAATGAAAAACTGTTTTTT	CASSQDRINEKLFF
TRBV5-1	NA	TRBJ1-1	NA	TGCGCCAGCAGCTTGCCCCCTCTAGACAGAACCACTGAAGCTTTCTTT	CASSLPPLDRTTEAFF
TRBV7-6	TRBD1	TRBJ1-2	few	TGTGCCAGCAGCGTCCTGGGACAGGGCGACTATGGCTACACCTTC	CASSVLGQGDYGYTF
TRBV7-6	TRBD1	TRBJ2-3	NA	TGTGCCAGCAGCTTAGGTAGCGCAGGGGGAACAGATACGCAGTATTTT	CASSLGSAGGTDTQYF
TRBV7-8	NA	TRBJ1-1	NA	TGTGCCAGCAGCGTGATGGGGGACACCCCGAACACTGAAGCTTTCTTT	CASSVMGDTPNTEAFF
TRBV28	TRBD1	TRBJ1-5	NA	TGTGCCAGCAGCCCGGGGGGGCAGGGGGATCAGCCCCAGCATTTT	CASSPGGQGDQPQHF
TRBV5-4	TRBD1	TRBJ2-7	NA	TGTGCCAGCAGCCCTGACAGGGCCGGCGGCGAGCAGTACTTT	CASSPDRAGGEQYF
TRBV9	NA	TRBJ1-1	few	TGTGCCAGCAGCGTCGCACCAGGAACTGAAGCTTTCTTT	CASSVAPGTEAFF
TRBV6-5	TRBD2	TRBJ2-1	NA	TGTGCCAGTATCGGACTAGCGGTATACAATGAGCAGTTCTTC	CASIGLAVYNEQFF
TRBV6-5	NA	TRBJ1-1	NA	TGTGCCAGCAGCCCCGGCGGGGAGAACACTGAAGCTTTCTTT	CASSPGGENTEAFF
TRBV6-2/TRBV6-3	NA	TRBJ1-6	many	TGTGCCAGCAGTTACTCTCAGACAGCCTCACCCCTCCACTTT	CASSYSQTASPLHF
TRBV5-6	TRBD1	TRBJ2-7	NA	TGTGCCAGCACCCTCGGCAGGGGGCCCCACGAGCAGTACTTC	CASTLGRGPHEQYF
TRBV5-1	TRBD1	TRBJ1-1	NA	TGCGCCAGCAGCGAGAGGACAGGGAACACTGAAGCTTTCTTT	CASSERTGNTEAFF
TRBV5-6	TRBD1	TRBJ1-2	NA	TGTGCCAGCAGCTTGGCGGGACAGGGAAGAGGGTATGGCTACACCTTC	CASSLAGQGRGYGYTF
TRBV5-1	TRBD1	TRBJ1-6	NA	TGCGCCAGCAGCCGGGACAGGGCTGATTCACCCCTCCACTTT	CASSRDRADSPLHF
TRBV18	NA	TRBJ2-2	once	TGTGCCAGCTCACCTCAACAAGGAACTGCGGGCACCGGGGAGCTGTTTTTT	CASSPQQGTAGTGELFF
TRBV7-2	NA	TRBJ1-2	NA	TGTGCCAGCAGCTCCTCACTGACAGGATTATATGGCTACACCTTC	CASSSSLTGLYGYTF
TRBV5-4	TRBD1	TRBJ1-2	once	TGTGCCAGCAGCCCGCAGGGGGTTGGCTACACCTTC	CASSPQGVGYTF
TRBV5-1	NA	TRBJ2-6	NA	TGCGCCAGCAGCTCAATACTACAGGGTGGGGCCAACGTCCTGACTTTC	CASSSILQGGANVLTF
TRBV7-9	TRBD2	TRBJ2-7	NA	TGTGCCAGCAGCTTAGCCGGACTAGGGTACGAGCAGTACTTC	CASSLAGLGYEQYF
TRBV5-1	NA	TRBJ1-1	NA	TGCGCCAGCAGGTATTCGAGCAACACTGAAGCTTTCTTT	CASRYSSNTEAFF
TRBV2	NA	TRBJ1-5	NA	TGTGCCAGCACGGGCCGGGAGAACTATCAGCCCCAGCATTTT	CASTGRENYQPQHF
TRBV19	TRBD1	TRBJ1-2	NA	TGTGCCAGTAGTCCCCGACAGGGAATCAACTATGGCTACACCTTC	CASSPRQGINYGYTF
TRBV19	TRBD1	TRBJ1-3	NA	TGTGCCAGTAAGCCCCAGGGGGCGCCTGGAAACACCATATATTTT	CASKPQGAPGNTIYF
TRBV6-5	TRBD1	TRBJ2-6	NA	TGTGCCAGCAGAATGACAGGGATGGGGGCCAACGTCCTGACTTTC	CASRMTGMGANVLTF
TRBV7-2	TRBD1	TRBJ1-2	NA	TGTGCCAGCAGCTTAGCGGGTTTTCGGGGACAGGGGGCCATTAACTATGGCTACACCTTC	CASSLAGFRGQGAINYGYTF
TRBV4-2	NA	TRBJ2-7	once	TGTGCCAGCAGCCAAGAGCAGGACTACGAGCAGTACTTC	CASSQEQDYEQYF
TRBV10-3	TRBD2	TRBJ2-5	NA	TGTGCCATCAGTGTGGGACTAGCGGGACCCGGTGAGACCCAGTACTTC	CAISVGLAGPGETQYF
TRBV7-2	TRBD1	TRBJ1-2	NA	TGTGCCAGCAGCTTATTGCGGGACAGGGCTAACTATGGCTACACCTTC	CASSLLRDRANYGYTF
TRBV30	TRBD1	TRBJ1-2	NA	TGTGCCTGGAGTCGCAACCTCGGGACAGGATTTAACTATGGCTACACCTTC	CAWSRNLGTGFNYGYTF
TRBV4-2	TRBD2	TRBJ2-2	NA	TGTGCCAGCAGCCAGGAGACTAGCTTAGGGAGCACCGGGGAGCTGTTTTTT	CASSQETSLGSTGELFF
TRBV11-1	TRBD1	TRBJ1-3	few	TGTGCCAGCAGCCCACAGGGGTCGTATGGAAACACCATATATTTT	CASSPQGSYGNTIYF
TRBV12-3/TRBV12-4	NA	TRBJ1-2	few	TGTGCCAGCAGTTTAAGAGATGGCTACACCTTC	CASSLRDGYTF
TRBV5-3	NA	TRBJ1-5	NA	TGTGCCAGAAGCTTGATGAGAGGCTACGGCCATCAGCCCCAGCATTTT	CARSLMRGYGHQPQHF
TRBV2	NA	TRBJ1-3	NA	TGTGCCAGCAGTGAGCGCGCGATCAGGGCTTCTGGAAACACCATATATTTT	CASSERAIRASGNTIYF
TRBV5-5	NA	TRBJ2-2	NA	TGTGCCAGCAGCAGTATCACGACGGAGACCGGGGAGCTGTTTTTT	CASSSITTETGELFF
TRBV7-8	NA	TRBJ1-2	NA	TGTGCCAGCAGCTCTTTATTCGGCTACACCTTC	CASSSLFGYTF
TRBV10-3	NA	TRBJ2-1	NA	TGTGCCATCAGTGAAACGAGCTCCTACAATGAGCAGTTCTTC	CAISETSSYNEQFF
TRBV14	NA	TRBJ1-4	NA	TGTGCCAGCAGCCAACAAGGCGATGGGGCGAGGGAAAAACTGTTTTTT	CASSQQGDGAREKLFF
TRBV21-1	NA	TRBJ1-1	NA	TGTGCCAGCAGCAAAGTACTTATGACAGGGGGAGAAGCTTTCTTT	CASSKVLMTGGEAFF
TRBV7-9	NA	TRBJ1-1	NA	TGTGCCAGCAGCTTAGCGCGGGAGGTTGACACTGAAGCTTTCTTT	CASSLAREVDTEAFF
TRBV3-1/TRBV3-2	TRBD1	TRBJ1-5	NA	TGTGCCAGCAGCCAAGGACAGGGGATTATCAATCAGCCCCAGCATTTT	CASSQGQGIINQPQHF
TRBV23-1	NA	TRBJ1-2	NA	TGCGCCAGCAGTCAATCCACTATACTCTCTCCGCCTTATGGCTACACCTTC	CASSQSTILSPPYGYTF
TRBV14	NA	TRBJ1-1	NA	TGTGCCAGCAGCCAAGACCCCGACAGTCTTTTCACTGAAGCTTTCTTT	CASSQDPDSLFTEAFF
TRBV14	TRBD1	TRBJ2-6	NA	TGTGCCAGCAGCAGGACAGGGCTCGGGGCCAACGTCCTGACTTTC	CASSRTGLGANVLTF
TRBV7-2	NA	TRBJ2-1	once	TGTGCCAGCAGCTTAGCGGGCAACTCCTACAATGAGCAGTTCTTC	CASSLAGNSYNEQFF
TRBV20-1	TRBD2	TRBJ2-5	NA	TGCAGTGCTAGTAGTCTAGCGGGGGACCTACAAGAGACCCAGTACTTC	CSASSLAGDLQETQYF